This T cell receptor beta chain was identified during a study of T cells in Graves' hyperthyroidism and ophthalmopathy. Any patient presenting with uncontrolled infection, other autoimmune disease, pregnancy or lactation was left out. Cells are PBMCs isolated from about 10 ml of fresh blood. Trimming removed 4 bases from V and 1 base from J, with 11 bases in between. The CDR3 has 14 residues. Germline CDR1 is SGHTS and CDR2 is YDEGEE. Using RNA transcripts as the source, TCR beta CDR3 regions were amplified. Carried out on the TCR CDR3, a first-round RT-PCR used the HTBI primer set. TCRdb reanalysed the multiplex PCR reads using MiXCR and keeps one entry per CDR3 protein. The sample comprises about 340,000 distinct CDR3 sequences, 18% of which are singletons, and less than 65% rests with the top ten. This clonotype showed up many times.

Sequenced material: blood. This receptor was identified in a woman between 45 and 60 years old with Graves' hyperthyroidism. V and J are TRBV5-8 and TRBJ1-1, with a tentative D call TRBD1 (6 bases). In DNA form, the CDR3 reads TGTGCCAGCAGCAACGGACAGCCGAACACTGAAGCTTTCTTT. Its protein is CASSNGQPNTEAFF.